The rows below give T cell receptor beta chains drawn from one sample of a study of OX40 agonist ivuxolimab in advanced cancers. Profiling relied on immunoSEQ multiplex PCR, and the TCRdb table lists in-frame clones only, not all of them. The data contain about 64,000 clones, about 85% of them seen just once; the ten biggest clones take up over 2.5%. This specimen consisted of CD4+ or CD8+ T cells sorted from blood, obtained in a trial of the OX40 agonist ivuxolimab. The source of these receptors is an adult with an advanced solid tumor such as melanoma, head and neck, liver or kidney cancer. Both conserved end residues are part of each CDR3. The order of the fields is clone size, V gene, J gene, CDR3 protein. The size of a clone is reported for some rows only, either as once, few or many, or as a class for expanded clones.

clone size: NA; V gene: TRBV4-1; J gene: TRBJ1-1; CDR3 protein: CASSQEGVLNTEAFF
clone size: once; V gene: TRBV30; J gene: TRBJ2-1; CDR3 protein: CAWSVLTSGGYNEQFF
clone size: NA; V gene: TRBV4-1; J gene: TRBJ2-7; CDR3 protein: CASSLTTNGGYEQYF
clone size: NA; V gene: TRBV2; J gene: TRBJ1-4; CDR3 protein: CASSGFGGNEKLFF
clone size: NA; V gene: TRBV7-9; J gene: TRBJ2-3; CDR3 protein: CASSQRTEFLAIDTQYF
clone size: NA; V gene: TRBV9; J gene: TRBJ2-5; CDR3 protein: CASSVEGYGTTETQYF
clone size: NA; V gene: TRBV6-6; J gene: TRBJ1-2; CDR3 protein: CASSYESNYGYTF
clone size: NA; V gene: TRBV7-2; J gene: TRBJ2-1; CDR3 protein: CASSTPGLDNEQFF
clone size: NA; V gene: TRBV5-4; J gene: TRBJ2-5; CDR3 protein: CASSLRQGAMLETQYF
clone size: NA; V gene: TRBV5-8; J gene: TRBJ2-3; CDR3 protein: CAGPSGPVPSTDTQYF
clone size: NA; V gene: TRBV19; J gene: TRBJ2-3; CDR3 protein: CASSIEGADTQYF
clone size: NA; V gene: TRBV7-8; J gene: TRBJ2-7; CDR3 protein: CASIPRALAGDSYEQYF